This record looks at one TCR beta chain sequence and its context. Its antigen is as yet unknown. For TCR, cDNA came from 5'RACE template switching, which added a universal primer site and UMIs. MiXCR, applied by TCRdb to the 5' RACE reads, yields one record per CDR3 protein. The data hold about 350,000 distinct CDR3 sequences, with 7% to 9% observed a single time. The germline V gene encodes CDR1 MDHEN and CDR2 SYDVKM. The CDR3 is 15 amino acids. The V and J ends lost 5 bases and 4 bases, in that order; junction bases with no gene match: 10. The data were taken from a study of T cells after yellow fever vaccination. Overall study context: Researchers used SMART-Seq v4 Ultra Low Input to prepare fractions that had low cell numbers.

Study outcomes and limitations: It was a weaker secondary response, yet one that peaked faster, at day 5 versus 15. Reappearance after the booster was observed for most primary-vaccination clones (roughly 97% CD4, about 90% CD8).

The receptor comes from a man aged 18 to 35 who received the YFV17D yellow fever vaccine. The chain has TRBV28 and TRBJ2-7; 8 bases agree with TRBD1. Sequenced here: PBMCs, sampled approximately 47 days after the first yellow fever vaccination. CDR3 DNA sequence: TGTGCCAGCAGTGAATCGGGGACAGGCCTTTACGAGCAGTACGTC. Translating it yields CASSESGTGLYEQYV.